These 12 T cell receptor beta chains originate from one sample sequenced in a study of blood T cell repertoires in COVID-19. Sequencing was performed with immunoSEQ multiplex PCR; in TCRdb, only in-frame clones are kept and a portion is missing. The sample has approximately 70,000 clones; more than 85% are singletons. The sequencing input was peripheral blood. The source of these receptors is a human donor with active COVID-19. The donor label of this sample is uncertain.

This chain links TRBV7-2 with TRBJ2-1, with 8 bases lining up with TRBD2. Germline V gene data show CDR1 as SGHTA and CDR2 as FQGNSA. The junction had 5 bases not matched to a gene; V was cut back by 3 bases and J by 4 bases. This CDR3 has 15 residues. The CDR3 DNA is TGTGCCAGCAGCTTTTTAATAGCGGGGTACAATGAGCAGTTCTTC. Amino acid sequence: CASSFLIAGYNEQFF.

The rearrangement uses TRBV19 and TRBJ2-2, with 7 bases matching TRBD2. Germline values: CDR1 LNHDA, CDR2 SQIVND (reference sequence). The junction had 8 bases not matched to a gene; V was cut back by 10 bases and J by 6 bases. The CDR3 sequence is 13 residues long. CDR3 region: CAITSVPSGELFF. CDR3 in DNA: TGTGCCATTACTAGCGTTCCGTCCGGGGAGCTGTTTTTT. The variable domain in full, completed from reference TRBV19 and TRBJ2-2, reads DGGITQSPKYLFRKEGQNVTLSCEQNLNHDAMYWYRQDPGQGLRLIYYSQIVNDFQKGDIAEGYSVSREKKESFPLTVTSAQKNPTAFYLCAITSVPSGELFFGEGSRLTVL.

This chain connects TRBV5-6 to TRBJ2-7; 7 nucleotides align to TRBD2. The V and J ends lost 4 bases and 3 bases, in that order; junction bases with no gene match: 1. Germline assignment: CDR1 SGHDT and CDR2 YYEEEE. CDR3 length equals 12 residues. The CDR3 reads CASSRGGYEQYF. As DNA, the CDR3 is TGTGCCAGCAGCCGCGGGGGCTACGAGCAGTACTTC.

The chain uses TRBV5-1 and TRBJ1-3; 7 bases match TRBD1. This CDR3 is 15 amino acids long. J gave up 2 bases and V 4 bases, and 6 bases lay outside the gene matches. Per the germline V gene, CDR1 is SGHRS and CDR2 is YFSETQ. CDR3 residues: CASSTQGGAGNTIYF. The CDR3 DNA reads as TGCGCCAGCAGCACGCAGGGGGGAGCTGGAAACACCATATATTTT.

The chain uses TRBV7-2 and TRBJ2-3, with D perhaps matching TRBD1 (5 bases). Germline V gives CDR1 SGHTA, CDR2 FQGNSA. The V end was cut by 4 bases, the J end by 4 bases, with 12 bases between. The CDR3 covers 14 residues. The CDR3 loop reads CASSSAAGPDTQYF. Here the CDR3 DNA reads TGTGCCAGCAGCTCCGCGGCAGGGCCAGATACGCAGTATTTT.

The chain couples TRBV7-6 to TRBJ2-2, with TRBD2 identical over 8 bases. V was clipped by 5 bases and J by 0 bases; unmatched bases: 5. CDR1 and CDR2 from the germline V gene are SGHVS and FNYEAQ. The CDR3 runs to 16 residues. In DNA form, the CDR3 reads TGTGCCAGCAGCCCTCAAGCGGGAGCGAACACCGGGGAGCTGTTTTTT. It encodes CASSPQAGANTGELFF. The full variable domain, rest sourced from reference TRBV7-6 and TRBJ2-2, is GAGVSQSPRYKVTKRGQDVALRCDPISGHVSLYWYRQALGQGPEFLTYFNYEAQQDKSGLPNDRFSAERPEGSISTLTIQRTEQRDSAMYRCASSPQAGANTGELFFGEGSRLTVL.

The V gene is TRBV18, the J gene TRBJ2-1, with TRBD1 matching over 7 bases. This CDR3 comprises 13 residues. Germline V lookup: CDR1 KGHSH, CDR2 LQKENI. J gave up 5 bases and V 6 bases, and 4 bases lay outside the gene matches. The CDR3 coding sequence is TGTGCCAGCTCTCGGGACAGAGACAATGAGCAGTTCTTC. Its protein product is CASSRDRDNEQFF.

This clone was counted once. CDR3 coding DNA: TGTGCCAGCAGTTACGAGGCGAACACTGAAGCTTTCTTT. It specifies CASSYEANTEAFF. This chain uses TRBV6-2 or TRBV6-3 with TRBJ1-1; no definite D call. Deletions cut 2 bases from V and 1 base from J, with 5 bases between. This CDR3 region has 13 residues. Germline values: CDR1 MNHEY, CDR2 SVGEGT.

The chain joins TRBV9 to TRBJ2-1; the D gene is possibly TRBD2 (6 bases). Germline CDR1 is SGDLS and CDR2 is YYNGEE. CDR3 length: 17 residues. Trimming left V 0 bases short and J 4 bases short, with 17 bases between. The CDR3 sequence: CASSVGSSGGFYNEQFF. CDR3 sequence (DNA): TGTGCCAGCAGCGTAGGGAGTAGCGGAGGTTTTTACAATGAGCAGTTCTTC.

The CDR3 DNA follows: TGTGCCAGCAGTTCCGGACAGGGGACAGATACGCAGTATTTT. Protein: CASSSGQGTDTQYF. This chain uses TRBV28 with TRBJ2-3; 9 nucleotides align to TRBD1. Germline CDR1 and CDR2: MDHEN and SYDVKM. The CDR3 sequence is 14 residues long. V shed 4 bases and J 3 bases; nucleotides not matched to a gene: 2.

This clone was counted a single time. The genes are TRBV18 and TRBJ2-2, with D perhaps TRBD1 (5 bases). The V end lost 2 bases, the J end lost 5 bases, and 15 bases lay between the germline ends. The CDR3 is 16 amino acids. Germline lookup yields CDR1 KGHSH and CDR2 LQKENI. CDR3 bases: TGTGCCAGCTCACCAAGGCAGGGTTCCTCGACCGGGGAGCTGTTTTTT. Protein product: CASSPRQGSSTGELFF.

The rearrangement uses TRBV23-1 and TRBJ2-7; the D gene is possibly TRBD2 (5 bases). TRBV23-1 is flagged as an ORF with uncertain function. The germline V and J ends were trimmed by 7 bases and 0 bases, with 16 bases remaining between them. This CDR3 is built from 15 residues. The CDR3 loop reads CASTQTGITSYEQYF. The CDR3 DNA is TGCGCCAGCACCCAGACGGGGATAACCTCCTACGAGCAGTACTTC.